Listed here are 22 T cell receptor beta chains from one sample, sequenced in a study of somatic mutations in cytotoxic T cells in rheumatoid arthritis. Assay used: immunoSEQ multiplex PCR; TCRdb lists only in-frame clones, some missing. The data hold roughly 6,400 clones, with roughly 77% observed a single time. The sample was CD8+ T cells sorted from blood. The receptor source for this set is an adult with rheumatoid arthritis.

The chain is built from TRBV6-5 and TRBJ1-2; 9 bases are shared with TRBD1. This CDR3 spans 14 amino acids. The germline V gene has CDR1 MNHEY and CDR2 SVGAGI. Trimming cost V 2 bases and J 4 bases; bases outside gene matches: 2. CDR3 residues: CASSYTTGGYGYTF. Here the CDR3 DNA reads TGTGCCAGCAGTTACACGACAGGGGGCTATGGCTACACCTTC.

The rearrangement links TRBV5-7 to TRBJ2-7; perhaps TRBD1 as D (7 bases). TRBV5-7 falls under the ORF class, with uncertain function. The CDR3 is made up of 16 amino acids. V shed 2 bases and J shed 2 bases, with 17 bases lying between them. The CDR3 coding sequence is TGTGCCAGCAGCTTAGGGGGAGGACAGGTGACCTACGAGCAGTACTTC. Translating gives CASSLGGGQVTYEQYF.

The chain links TRBV18 to TRBJ2-1, with TRBD1 matching 11 bases. V lost 5 bases to trimming and J lost 7 bases; unmatched junction nucleotides: 7. The CDR3 has 15 amino acids. Per the germline V gene, CDR1 is KGHSH and CDR2 is LQKENI. The CDR3 protein is CASSRGQGARNEQFF. CDR3 nucleotide sequence: TGTGCCAGCTCAAGAGGACAGGGGGCGCGGAATGAGCAGTTCTTC.

The CDR3, as DNA: TGTGCCAGCAGTCCCCCCGCGCGGTTGGGGCGGGCTTTCTTT. This translates into CASSPPARLGRAFF. The chain is built from TRBV28 and TRBJ1-1, with D possibly being TRBD1 (5 bases). Germline loops: CDR1 MDHEN, CDR2 SYDVKM. The CDR3 extends over 14 amino acids. V dropped 5 bases and J dropped 11 bases, with 21 bases sitting between them.

This clone was counted a few times. The V call is TRBV5-4, the J call TRBJ2-7, with D unresolved. V lost 5 bases to trimming and J lost 2 bases, with 14 bases between them. The germline V gene has CDR1 SGHNT and CDR2 YYREEE (reference sequence). This CDR3 region has 14 residues. CDR3 bases: TGTGCCAGCAGTCGTCGGAGAGACGCCTACGAGCAGTACTTC. This translates into CASSRRRDAYEQYF. Full variable domain (rest looked up from reference TRBV5-4 and TRBJ2-7): ETGVTQSPTHLIKTRGQQVTLRCSSQSGHNTVSWYQQALGQGPQFIFQYYREEENGRGNFPPRFSGLQFPNYSSELNVNALELDDSALYLCASSRRRDAYEQYFGPGTRLTVT.

The V and J genes are TRBV5-1 and TRBJ2-1; 11 bases are a match to TRBD2. The CDR3 is made up of 16 amino acids. Germline trimming cut 0 bases from V and 4 bases from J; bases unmatched to any gene: 3. Per germline, CDR1 SGHRS and CDR2 YFSETQ. The CDR3 loop reads CASSLEASGGYNEQFF. CDR3 coding DNA: TGCGCCAGCAGCTTGGAAGCTAGCGGGGGGTACAATGAGCAGTTCTTC.

The chain is built from TRBV19 and TRBJ2-3; TRBD2 agrees at 7 bases. The length of the CDR3 is 14 residues. The V gene end was trimmed by 5 bases and the J gene end by 1 base; junction bases not matched to a gene: 3. Germline-derived CDR1 and CDR2 are LNHDA and SQIVND (reference sequence). Written as DNA, the CDR3 is TGTGCCAGTAGTTTCGCGGGGGGCACAGATACGCAGTATTTT. This sequence encodes CASSFAGGTDTQYF. Using reference TRBV19 and TRBJ2-3 for the parts outside the CDR3, the full variable domain is DGGITQSPKYLFRKEGQNVTLSCEQNLNHDAMYWYRQDPGQGLRLIYYSQIVNDFQKGDIAEGYSVSREKKESFPLTVTSAQKNPTAFYLCASSFAGGTDTQYFGPGTRLTVL.

This clone was detected only once. V usage is TRBV5-1 and J usage is TRBJ2-1; TRBD2 matches at 13 bases. The CDR3 runs 18 residues. After removal of 2 bases from V and 0 bases from J, the junction contained 5 bases not matched to a gene. Germline loops: CDR1 SGHRS, CDR2 YFSETQ. CDR3: CASSFRRLAGGSYNEQFF. The DNA of the CDR3 is TGCGCCAGCAGCTTTAGACGACTAGCGGGGGGCTCCTACAATGAGCAGTTCTTC.

The V gene is TRBV6-6, the J gene TRBJ2-1; no clear D gene. Trimming removed 5 bases at V and 3 bases at J, with 17 bases between. Looked up from germline, CDR1 is MNHNY and CDR2 is SVGAGI (reference sequence). This CDR3 has 16 residues. The CDR3 loop reads CASSKSTTSLYNEQFF. DNA of the CDR3: TGTGCCAGCAGTAAATCCACTACTTCACTCTACAATGAGCAGTTCTTC.

The rearrangement links TRBV28 to TRBJ1-5, with D possibly matching TRBD1 (5 bases). Germline V gene sequence: CDR1 MDHEN, CDR2 SYDVKM. V gave up 3 bases and J gave up 4 bases, with 13 bases separating them. The length of the CDR3 is 15 residues. CDR3 sequence: CASSFGGTGNQPQHF. CDR3 sequence (DNA): TGTGCCAGCAGTTTTGGTGGGACTGGAAATCAGCCCCAGCATTTT.

This chain joins TRBV11-3 and TRBJ2-3; the D gene could be TRBD1 or TRBD2 (6 bases each). This CDR3 is built from 15 residues. Per the germline V gene, CDR1 is SGHNT and CDR2 is YENEEA. V was trimmed by 1 base and J by 2 bases, leaving 10 bases between them. The CDR3 spells CASSLGGATTDTQYF. The CDR3, as DNA: TGTGCCAGCAGCTTAGGGGGGGCAACCACAGATACGCAGTATTTT.

The V and J genes are TRBV6-5 and TRBJ2-7, with unresolved D. The germline V gene has CDR1 MNHEY and CDR2 SVGAGI. The CDR3 is made up of 14 amino acids. V gave up 6 bases and J gave up 3 bases, with 15 bases separating them. CDR3 residues: CASSMRLAVYEQYF. For the CDR3, the DNA is TGTGCCAGCAGCATGCGACTCGCTGTCTACGAGCAGTACTTC.

This clone is classed as large (0.1 to 1%). The V gene is TRBV28, the J gene TRBJ2-1; D possibly matches TRBD1 or TRBD2 (5 bases each). Looked up from germline, CDR1 is MDHEN and CDR2 is SYDVKM. This CDR3 has 15 amino acids. Trimming removed 2 bases from V and 0 bases from J, with 8 bases in between. This CDR3 is CASSLAGTSYNEQFF. The CDR3 DNA follows: TGTGCCAGCAGTTTAGCAGGGACCTCCTACAATGAGCAGTTCTTC.

The chain combines TRBV6-6 with TRBJ1-5; D perhaps matches TRBD1 (5 bases). Germline V gives CDR1 MNHNY, CDR2 SVGAGI (reference sequence). V was cut by 6 bases and J by 6 bases, with 12 bases left in between. The CDR3 is made up of 13 amino acids. CDR3 residues: CASRQERGQPQHF. CDR3 sequence (DNA): TGTGCCAGCAGACAGGAACGGGGTCAGCCCCAGCATTTT.

The J gene is TRBJ1-1, the V gene TRBV4-1; the D is unclear. Per the germline V gene, CDR1 is MGHRA and CDR2 is YSYEKL. The CDR3 totals 14 residues. Trimming pared 1 base from V and 4 bases from J, leaving 10 bases between. The chain's CDR3 is CASSQAPKGTEAFF. The CDR3 DNA reads as TGCGCCAGCAGCCAAGCACCCAAGGGCACTGAAGCTTTCTTT.

This clone was recorded once. CDR3 sequence (DNA): TGTGCCAGCAGCTTAATCACGGGGCGGGGAGGCTACAATGAGCAGTTCTTC. This codes for CASSLITGRGGYNEQFF. The chain is built from TRBV7-2 and TRBJ2-1; TRBD2 might be the D (6 bases). Trimming removed 2 bases from V and 3 bases from J, with 17 bases in between. This CDR3 region has 17 residues. Germline loops: CDR1 SGHTA, CDR2 FQGNSA. Looking up the rest from reference TRBV7-2 and TRBJ2-1 gives the full variable domain: GAGVSQSPSNKVTEKGKDVELRCDPISGHTALYWYRQSLGQGLEFLIYFQGNSAPDKSGLPSDRFSAERTGGSVSTLTIQRTQQEDSAVYLCASSLITGRGGYNEQFFGPGTRLTVL.

This clone was counted between two and nine times. This chain joins TRBV5-1 and TRBJ2-2; no clear D gene. The CDR3 loop spans 14 amino acids. Germline CDR1 reads SGHRS; CDR2 reads YFSETQ. The V gene lost 4 bases and the J gene lost 7 bases, with 14 bases spanning the gap. CDR3: CASSLSTVGGELFF. The CDR3 DNA reads TGCGCCAGCAGCCTTTCAACGGTGGGCGGGGAGCTGTTTTTT.

This chain joins TRBV11-2 and TRBJ2-1, with 11 bases that match TRBD2. CDR1 SGHAT and CDR2 FQNNGV come from the germline V gene. This CDR3 has 18 amino acids. V lost 3 bases to trimming and J lost 4 bases; unmatched junction nucleotides: 11. The CDR3 sequence: CASSFASGGLNVYNEQFF. In nucleotides, the CDR3 is TGTGCCAGCAGCTTCGCTAGCGGGGGGTTGAATGTTTACAATGAGCAGTTCTTC.

The chain links TRBV13 to TRBJ2-2; D is unclear. The germline V and J ends were trimmed by 4 bases and 2 bases, with 5 bases remaining between them. The CDR3 totals 13 residues. Germline V lookup: CDR1 PRHDT, CDR2 FYEKMQ (reference sequence). The DNA of the CDR3 is TGTGCCAGCAGCTCCGATAACACCGGGGAGCTGTTTTTT. Its translation is CASSSDNTGELFF.

This clone occurred once. J is TRBJ1-1 and V is TRBV6-1; D ambiguous. This CDR3 comprises 16 residues. V lost 2 bases and J 1 base, leaving 14 bases between the germline ends. CDR1 is MNHNS, CDR2 SASEGT, per germline. The CDR3 sequence: CASSEIFTAGNTEAFF. Written as DNA, the CDR3 is TGTGCCAGCAGTGAAATCTTTACAGCAGGGAACACTGAAGCTTTCTTT.

This chain uses TRBV7-8 with TRBJ1-6; 11 positions match TRBD1. V trimming: 5 bases; J trimming: 7 bases; junction bases outside the gene matches: 13. Germline CDR1 SGHVS, CDR2 FQNEAQ. The CDR3 is 18 amino acids. The CDR3: CASSLGTGGTKGNSPLHF. The CDR3 coding sequence is TGTGCCAGCAGCCTCGGGACAGGGGGTACCAAAGGGAATTCACCCCTCCACTTT. The full variable domain, completed using reference TRBV7-8 and TRBJ1-6, is GAGVSQSPRYKVAKRGQDVALRCDPISGHVSLFWYQQALGQGPEFLTYFQNEAQLDKSGLPSDRFFAERPEGSVSTLKIQRTQQEDSAVYLCASSLGTGGTKGNSPLHFGNGTRLTVT.

This rearrangement joins TRBV4-1 to TRBJ2-7, with no clear D. The length of the CDR3 is 12 residues. CDR1 and CDR2 from the germline V gene are MGHRA and YSYEKL. V gave up 3 bases and J gave up 1 base, with 4 bases separating them. CDR3 loop: CASSQGSYEQYF. CDR3 DNA sequence: TGCGCCAGCAGCCAGGGGTCCTACGAGCAGTACTTC.